This T cell receptor (beta chain) comes out of a study of regulatory T cells in long-lasting Graves disease. Time point indicated: newly diagnosed GD, antithyroid drugs for less than 3 months. RNA from PBMCs was the source of the TCR library. A nine-milliliter sample of peripheral blood was drawn into EDTA tubes. Relying on iRepertoire HTBI primers and Arm-PCR of CDR3 regions, the team built TCR beta libraries. One entry per CDR3 protein results from TCRdb running MiXCR on the multiplex PCR reads. The sample has just over 600,000 distinct CDR3 sequences, approximately 15% seen once; the top ten hold 15% to 20%. Looked up from germline, CDR1 is MNHEY and CDR2 is SVGAGI. Between the trimmed V and J ends, which lost 2 bases and 0 bases, there was a span of 10 bases. The CDR3 length is 15 residues. This clonotype came up many times. The same sample was also used in a study of T cells in Graves' hyperthyroidism and ophthalmopathy. That paper states: A 13 V-J model separated ophthalmopathy from stable hyperthyroidism.

V is TRBV6-5 and J is TRBJ1-1; D may be TRBD1 (5 bases). The TCR comes from a woman in her thirties with Graves disease. The sequenced sample was peripheral blood mononuclear cells (PBMCs), obtained at new diagnosis, from a patient treated with antithyroid drugs. The CDR3 coding sequence is TGTGCCAGCAGTTACGGGGCAGCGGTGAACACTGAAGCTTTCTTT. This gives the protein CASSYGAAVNTEAFF.